The text below deals with one TCR beta chain. The CDR3 has 12 residues. Germline CDR1 reads LNHDA; CDR2 reads SQIVND (reference sequence). The V end lost 6 bases, the J end lost 2 bases, and 6 bases lay between the germline ends. This sample stems from a study of blood T cell repertoires in COVID-19. In the study overall: The origin of the acute and convalescent COVID-19 samples was the United States, Italy and Spain. PBMCs, B-cell-depleted T cells, or T cells provided the cDNA or gDNA that made up the material.

In the original analysis: Scientists estimated how many nucleated cells there were by amplifying reference gene primers. The table came from immunoSEQ multiplex PCR; TCRdb's copy has only in-frame clones and leaves some out. That table supplies the V and J calls and clone size; D and trimming were determined from the DNA. The table records approximately 120,000 clones, around 88% of them present only once. Sequencing input: peripheral blood. V usage is TRBV19 and J usage is TRBJ2-3; D ambiguous. The clonotype was recovered from a woman aged 45-59 years who had recovered from COVID-19. Here the CDR3 reads CASSQFTDTQYF. In DNA form, the CDR3 reads TGTGCCAGTAGCCAATTCACAGATACGCAGTATTTT.